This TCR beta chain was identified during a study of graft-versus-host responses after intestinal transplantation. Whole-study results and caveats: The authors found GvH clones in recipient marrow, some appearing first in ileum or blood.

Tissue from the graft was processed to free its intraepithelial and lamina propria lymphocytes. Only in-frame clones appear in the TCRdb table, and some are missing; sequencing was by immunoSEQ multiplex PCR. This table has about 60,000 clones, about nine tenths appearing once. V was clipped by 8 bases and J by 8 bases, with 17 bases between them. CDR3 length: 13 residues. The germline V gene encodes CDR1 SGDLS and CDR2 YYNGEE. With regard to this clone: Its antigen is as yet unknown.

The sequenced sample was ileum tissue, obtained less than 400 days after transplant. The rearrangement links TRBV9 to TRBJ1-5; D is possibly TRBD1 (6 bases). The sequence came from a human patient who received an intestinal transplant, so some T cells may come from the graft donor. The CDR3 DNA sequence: TGTGCCAGTTCAATTACAGGGCAGGAGCCCCAGCATTTT. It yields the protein CASSITGQEPQHF.